The entry below gives a single T cell receptor (beta chain) sequence along with its context. Which antigen it targets is not known. No base-level quality is on record; no much larger clone is a single base apart. The identical CDR3 is also encoded by other nucleotide sequences in the sample. This specimen comes from a study of control samples from healthy donors and cancer patients (dated by TCRdb to 2018 to 2020). From the cysteine up to the phenylalanine, the CDR3 has a length of 16 residues. Only the CDR3 portion is preserved as DNA: 48 bases, with reading frame beginning at the first base. V and J are trimmed by 2 bases and 0 bases, and the gene matches miss 2 bases of the junction. The germline V gene encodes CDR1 MNHEY and CDR2 SVGAGI. Library generation was performed with the immunoSEQ multiplex PCR assay. Sourced from immuneACCESS, this table was stored by TCRdb with only in-frame sequences that have V and J called. A share of the clones is absent; for the studies checked, an unresolved V gene accounts for under half, and the remainder has no known explanation. The sample records fewer than 500,000 clones, approximately 90% of which are singletons. The ten largest clones represent roughly 6.4% of the sample.

The receptor's source is a man in his forties with head and neck cancer. This chain joins TRBV6-5 to TRBJ2-2; 8 bases in the middle match TRBD2. Sequencing input: PBMCs. The DNA is TGTGCCAGCAGTTACAGCGGGAGCGCGAACACCGGGGAGCTGTTTTTT. This translates into CASSYSGSANTGELFF.